This T cell receptor (beta chain) was documented in a study of T-cell memory formation after mild COVID-19. TCRdb processed the 5' RACE reads anew with MiXCR; each CDR3 protein has one entry. The sample carries about 400,000 distinct CDR3 sequences, around 14% recorded once. Broader study findings: Clones contracting over day 15 to 85 were CD4/CD8 balanced, with later expanders leaning CD4+.

The CDR3 runs to 16 residues. Trimming took off 1 base at V and 2 bases at J, with 16 bases between the two ends. Germline CDR1 reads GTSNPN; CDR2 reads SVGIG (reference sequence). This clonotype was recorded a few times. The antigen is undetermined. Sequenced: PBMCs or a T cell subset sorted from them (not recorded which). The gene calls are TRBV30 and TRBJ2-3; D gene unclear. This receptor was taken from a young man who had mild COVID-19 (a few samples of this study predate the infection). Cell type and time point are not known. DNA of the CDR3: TGTGCCTGGAGTGGAATCTCCCGATCAACCACAGATACGCAGTATTTT. Its protein is CAWSGISRSTTDTQYF.